Below are 6 T cell receptor beta chains sequenced from a single sample in a study of CD8+CD57+ T cells in acquired aplastic anemia. Overall study findings and caveats: Patients carried CD8+CD57+ cells that were less diverse than their total CD4+ and CD8+ pools.

Patients picked for sequencing had shown CD8+CD57+ cell expansion detected by flow cytometry. CDR3 and TCR beta VDJ profiling relied on genomic DNA as the template. TCRdb recomputed calls from the reads with MiXCR, one row per CDR3 protein. The sample yields about 20,000 distinct CDR3 sequences, 30% to 40% seen once. What these receptors recognize is not known. Sequencing was carried out using CD8+CD57+ T cells sorted from PBMCs. Subset defined: bead-enriched CD8+CD57+ effector memory T cells from SAA patients. These receptors came from a human donor with aplastic anemia.

The chain is built from TRBV13 and TRBJ2-5; possibly TRBD1 or TRBD2 for D (5 bases each). The V and J ends lost 4 bases and 3 bases respectively, with 15 bases between them. The CDR3 extends over 15 amino acids. CDR1 PRHDT and CDR2 FYEKMQ come from the germline V gene (reference sequence). CDR3 bases: TGTGCCAGCAGCTCCCCCCGGGGCACGGAAGAGACCCAGTACTTC. It encodes CASSSPRGTEETQYF.

This clonotype has only a few counts. This chain joins TRBV5-8 and TRBJ2-1, with 8 bases fitting TRBD1. Germline CDR1 and CDR2: SGHTS and YDEGEE. V gave up 9 bases and J gave up 2 bases; unmatched junction bases: 7. This CDR3 contains 14 residues. The CDR3 loop reads CANSQGEAYNEQFF. In DNA, the CDR3 is TGTGCCAACTCACAGGGGGAGGCCTACAATGAGCAGTTCTTC.

The chain is built from TRBV5-1 and TRBJ2-6; no definite D call. In germline, CDR1 is SGHRS, CDR2 YFSETQ. V lost 4 bases to trimming and J lost 0 bases, with 23 bases between them. The CDR3 consists of 20 residues. This CDR3 is CASSPRTLRFSDSGANVLTF. DNA for the CDR3: TGCGCCAGCAGCCCTCGTACCCTCCGGTTCTCGGACTCTGGGGCCAACGTCCTGACTTTC.

The V gene is TRBV6-1, the J gene TRBJ1-2; D remains ambiguous. CDR1 is MNHNS and CDR2 is SASEGT in the germline V gene. The CDR3 is made up of 15 amino acids. V lost 4 bases and J lost 4, with 16 bases in between. The CDR3 sequence: CASSAPGMRSYGYTF. The CDR3 DNA reads TGTGCCAGCAGTGCACCCGGGATGCGTAGCTATGGCTACACCTTC.

The J gene is TRBJ2-3, the V gene TRBV5-1; no definite D call. The length of the CDR3 is 14 residues. V was shortened by 0 bases and J by 4 bases, with 9 bases between the two germline ends. Per germline, CDR1 SGHRS and CDR2 YFSETQ. In DNA, the CDR3 is TGCGCCAGCAGCTTGGACCCAGGACCAGATACGCAGTATTTT. Translation gives CASSLDPGPDTQYF.

The chain is built from TRBV29-1 and TRBJ1-1; D gene ambiguous. V lost 7 bases to trimming and J lost 2 bases, with 8 bases between them. The CDR3 length is 11 residues. The V gene's germline CDR1 is SQVTM and CDR2 ANQGSEA. Written as DNA, the CDR3 is TGCAGCGCCACTGACAACACTGAAGCTTTCTTT. As protein: CSATDNTEAFF.